The present TCR beta chain was sequenced within a study of blood T cell repertoires in COVID-19. Study overall: Specimens from acute and convalescent COVID-19 originated in the United States, Italy and Spain. PBMCs, B-cell-depleted T cells, or T cells were the source of the cDNA or gDNA that made up the material.

Original processing methods: The assay estimated nucleated cells by amplifying reference gene primers. Generated by immunoSEQ multiplex PCR, the TCRdb table keeps only in-frame clones and is missing some. That table supplies the V and J calls and clone size; D and trimming were determined from the DNA. This table holds about 60,000 clones, roughly 85% found once. CDR3 length: 18 amino acids. The germline V and J ends were trimmed by 4 bases and 0 bases, with 18 bases remaining between them. Per germline, CDR1 LNHDA and CDR2 SQIVND (reference sequence). This clone was counted a single time. The sequence derives from a man between 35 and 55 years old with acute or convalescent COVID-19. Sequences were obtained from peripheral blood. This chain joins TRBV19 and TRBJ1-4; no clear D. The CDR3 DNA reads as TGTGCCAGTAGTAGTGGTCTTGCTTCAGGCACAACTAATGAAAAACTGTTTTTT. It encodes CASSSGLASGTTNEKLFF. Complete variable domain (other parts from reference TRBV19 and TRBJ1-4): DGGITQSPKYLFRKEGQNVTLSCEQNLNHDAMYWYRQDPGQGLRLIYYSQIVNDFQKGDIAEGYSVSREKKESFPLTVTSAQKNPTAFYLCASSSGLASGTTNEKLFFGSGTQLSVL.